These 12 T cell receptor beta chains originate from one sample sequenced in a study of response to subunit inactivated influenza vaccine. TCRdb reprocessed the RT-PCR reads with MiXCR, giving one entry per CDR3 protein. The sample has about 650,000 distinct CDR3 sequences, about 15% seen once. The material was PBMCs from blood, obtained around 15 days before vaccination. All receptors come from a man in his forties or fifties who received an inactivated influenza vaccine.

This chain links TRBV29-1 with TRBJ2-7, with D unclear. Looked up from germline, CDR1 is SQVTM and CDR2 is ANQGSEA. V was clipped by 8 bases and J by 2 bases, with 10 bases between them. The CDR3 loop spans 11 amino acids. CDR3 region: CSIYSAYEQYF. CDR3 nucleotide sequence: TGCAGCATATATAGTGCCTACGAGCAGTACTTC.

DNA for the CDR3: TGTGCCAGCAGGGGTACTAGGAGCAACGTATACGAGCAGTACTTC. Encoded protein: CASRGTRSNVYEQYF. This chain uses TRBV6-2 or TRBV6-3 with TRBJ2-7; maybe TRBD2 (5 bases). This CDR3 is built from 15 residues. In germline, CDR1 is MNHEY, CDR2 SVGEGT. Trimming removed 6 bases from V and 4 bases from J, with 19 bases in between.

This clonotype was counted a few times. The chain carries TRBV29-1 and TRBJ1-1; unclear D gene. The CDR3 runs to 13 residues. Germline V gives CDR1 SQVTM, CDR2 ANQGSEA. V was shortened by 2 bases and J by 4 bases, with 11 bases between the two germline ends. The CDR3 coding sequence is TGCAGCGTTGAATCTGTCGGAGCCACTGAAGCTTTCTTT. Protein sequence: CSVESVGATEAFF.

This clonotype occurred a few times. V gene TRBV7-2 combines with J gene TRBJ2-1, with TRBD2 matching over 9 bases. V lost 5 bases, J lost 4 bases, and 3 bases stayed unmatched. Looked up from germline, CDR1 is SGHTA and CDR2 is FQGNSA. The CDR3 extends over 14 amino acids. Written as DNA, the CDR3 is TGTGCCAGCAGCATAACTAGCGGGTACAATGAGCAGTTCTTC. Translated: CASSITSGYNEQFF.

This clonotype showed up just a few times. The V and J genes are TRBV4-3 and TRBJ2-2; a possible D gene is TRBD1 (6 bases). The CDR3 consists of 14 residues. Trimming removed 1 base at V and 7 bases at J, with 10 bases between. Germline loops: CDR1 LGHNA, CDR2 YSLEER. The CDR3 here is CASSQVLRGGELFF. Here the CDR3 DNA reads TGCGCCAGCAGCCAAGTCCTCAGGGGCGGGGAGCTGTTTTTT.

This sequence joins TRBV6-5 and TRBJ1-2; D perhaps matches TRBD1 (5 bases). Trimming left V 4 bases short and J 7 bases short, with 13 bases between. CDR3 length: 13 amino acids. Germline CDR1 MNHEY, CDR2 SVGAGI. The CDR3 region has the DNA TGTGCCAGCAGTTGGCAGGGCCCGAGTGGCTACACCTTC. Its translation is CASSWQGPSGYTF.

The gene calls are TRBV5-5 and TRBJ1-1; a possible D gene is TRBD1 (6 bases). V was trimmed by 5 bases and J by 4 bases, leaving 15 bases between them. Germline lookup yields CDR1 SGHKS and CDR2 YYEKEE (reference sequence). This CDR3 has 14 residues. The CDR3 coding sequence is TGTGCCAGCAGTCCGGAGGTACAGGGCACTGAAGCTTTCTTT. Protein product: CASSPEVQGTEAFF.

The CDR3 reads CASSPQTGYEQYF. For the CDR3, the DNA is TGTGCCAGCAGCCCTCAAACAGGCTACGAGCAGTACTTC. The genes are TRBV6-1 and TRBJ2-7, with a tentative D call TRBD1 (5 bases). Germline values: CDR1 MNHNS, CDR2 SASEGT. With 6 bases removed from V and 3 bases from J, the gap between germline ends came to 12 bases. The CDR3 totals 13 residues.

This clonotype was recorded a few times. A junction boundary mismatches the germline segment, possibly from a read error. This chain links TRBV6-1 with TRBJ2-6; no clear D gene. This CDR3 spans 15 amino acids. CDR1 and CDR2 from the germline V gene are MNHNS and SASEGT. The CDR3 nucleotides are TGTGCCAGCAATGAAGTGTTCTCTGGGGCCAACGTCCTGACTTTC. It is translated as CASNEVFSGANVLTF.

The CDR3 DNA reads as TGTGCCAGTAGTATGCGCCATGGCGGCTACAATGAGCAGTTCTTC. This translates into CASSMRHGGYNEQFF. The rearrangement uses TRBV19 and TRBJ2-1; no reliable D call. CDR3 size: 15 residues. The V gene lost 3 bases and the J gene lost 3 bases, with 12 bases spanning the gap. Germline loops: CDR1 LNHDA, CDR2 SQIVND (reference sequence).

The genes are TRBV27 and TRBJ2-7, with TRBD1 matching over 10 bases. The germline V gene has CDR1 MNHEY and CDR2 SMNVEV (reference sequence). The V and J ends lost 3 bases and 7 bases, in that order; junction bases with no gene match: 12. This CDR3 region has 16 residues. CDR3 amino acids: CASSFMRDRGSGEQYF. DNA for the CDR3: TGTGCCAGCAGTTTTATGCGGGACAGGGGTTCTGGGGAGCAGTACTTC.

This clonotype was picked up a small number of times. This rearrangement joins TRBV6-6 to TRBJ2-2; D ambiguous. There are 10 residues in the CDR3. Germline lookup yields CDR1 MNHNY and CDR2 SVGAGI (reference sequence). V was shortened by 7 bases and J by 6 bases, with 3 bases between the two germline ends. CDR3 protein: CASKAGELFF. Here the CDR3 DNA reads TGTGCCAGCAAGGCCGGGGAGCTGTTTTTT.